This TCR beta chain is drawn from a study of circulating and synovial CD4+ cells in juvenile arthritis. The CDR3 is 14 amino acids. With 7 bases clipped from V and 4 bases from J, the junction kept 8 bases outside the gene matches. Germline V CDR1 and CDR2: SQVTM, ANQGSEA. The count of this clone is one. The table came from immunoSEQ multiplex PCR; TCRdb's copy has only in-frame clones and leaves some out. The sample holds about 3,600 clones; under 90% are singletons and the top ten take 3.3%. Sequencing was performed on CD4+ T cells from synovial fluid. The receptor's source is a human donor with juvenile idiopathic arthritis. The chain joins TRBV29-1 to TRBJ2-1; TRBD1 matches 9 bases. In nucleotides, the CDR3 is TGCAGCGCAAGGATCGGACAGGGGTACAATGAGCAGTTCTTC. Its protein is CSARIGQGYNEQFF.